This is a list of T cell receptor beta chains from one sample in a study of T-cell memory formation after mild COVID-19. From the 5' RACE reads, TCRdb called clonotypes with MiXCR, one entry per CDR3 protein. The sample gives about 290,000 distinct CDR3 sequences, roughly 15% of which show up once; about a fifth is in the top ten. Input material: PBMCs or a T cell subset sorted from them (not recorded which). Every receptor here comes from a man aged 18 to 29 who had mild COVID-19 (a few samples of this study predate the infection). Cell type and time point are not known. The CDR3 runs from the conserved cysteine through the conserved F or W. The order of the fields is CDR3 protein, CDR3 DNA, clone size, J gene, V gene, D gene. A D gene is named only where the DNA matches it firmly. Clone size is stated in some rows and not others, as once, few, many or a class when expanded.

CDR3 protein: CASKAGASTDTQYF
CDR3 DNA: TGTGCCAGCAAAGCGGGGGCCTCCACAGATACGCAGTATTTT
clone size: .
J gene: TRBJ2-3
V gene: TRBV7-6
D gene: TRBD2

CDR3 protein: CASRGGPTDTQYF
CDR3 DNA: TGTGCCAGCAGAGGAGGGCCCACAGATACGCAGTATTTT
clone size: .
J gene: TRBJ2-3
V gene: TRBV6-5
D gene: .

CDR3 protein: CASRPGLMFEQFF
CDR3 DNA: TGTGCCAGCAGGCCGGGACTAATGTTTGAGCAGTTCTTC
clone size: .
J gene: TRBJ2-1
V gene: TRBV6-6
D gene: TRBD2

CDR3 protein: CASSHFNEQYF
CDR3 DNA: TGTGCCAGCAGCCACTTCAACGAGCAGTACTTC
clone size: .
J gene: TRBJ2-7
V gene: TRBV11-1
D gene: .

CDR3 protein: CASSADRRTEAFF
CDR3 DNA: TGTGCCAGCAGCGCAGACAGGAGGACTGAAGCTTTCTTT
clone size: .
J gene: TRBJ1-1
V gene: TRBV14
D gene: .

CDR3 protein: CAWSKAGTGTLRYF
CDR3 DNA: TGTGCCTGGAGTAAAGCCGGGACAGGCACCTTACGGTACTTC
clone size: .
J gene: TRBJ2-5
V gene: TRBV30
D gene: TRBD1

CDR3 protein: CASSSRQGSTEAFF
CDR3 DNA: TGTGCCAGCAGCTCAAGACAGGGAAGCACTGAAGCTTTCTTT
clone size: many
J gene: TRBJ1-1
V gene: TRBV7-3
D gene: TRBD1

CDR3 protein: CASSRGGLETQYF
CDR3 DNA: TGTGCCAGCAGCCGAGGGGGATTGGAGACCCAGTACTTC
clone size: .
J gene: TRBJ2-5
V gene: TRBV7-9
D gene: .

CDR3 protein: CASSLVLRSSLETQYF
CDR3 DNA: TGTGCCAGCAGCTTAGTACTCAGGTCGAGTTTGGAGACCCAGTACTTC
clone size: few
J gene: TRBJ2-5
V gene: TRBV7-8
D gene: .

CDR3 protein: CASRRVANEQFF
CDR3 DNA: TGTGCCAGCCGAAGGGTTGCCAATGAGCAGTTCTTC
clone size: .
J gene: TRBJ2-1
V gene: TRBV6-1
D gene: .

CDR3 protein: CASSLTGLSGANVLTF
CDR3 DNA: TGCGCCAGCAGCCTGACAGGGCTCTCTGGGGCCAACGTCCTGACTTTC
clone size: once
J gene: TRBJ2-6
V gene: TRBV4-3
D gene: TRBD1

CDR3 protein: CASSQGTSGSSYNEQFF
CDR3 DNA: TGTGCCAGCAGTCAGGGGACTAGCGGGAGCTCCTACAATGAGCAGTTCTTC
clone size: .
J gene: TRBJ2-1
V gene: TRBV7-6
D gene: TRBD2

CDR3 protein: CASSLGLAEGYYEQYF
CDR3 DNA: TGTGCCAGCAGCTTAGGTCTAGCGGAGGGCTATTACGAGCAGTACTTC
clone size: few
J gene: TRBJ2-7
V gene: TRBV7-6
D gene: TRBD2

CDR3 protein: CASRNTLAGGEQYF
CDR3 DNA: TGTGCCAGCAGAAACACCCTAGCTGGGGGCGAGCAGTACTTC
clone size: few
J gene: TRBJ2-7
V gene: TRBV7-6
D gene: .